The 2 T cell receptor beta chains listed next were all sequenced from one sample in a study of response to subunit inactivated influenza vaccine. TCRdb itself ran the RT-PCR reads through MiXCR, one entry per CDR3 protein. Of under 200,000 distinct CDR3 sequences detected, about 12% appear once; the ten largest clones hold around 32%. The same sample was also studied in work on T cells expressing NK-cell markers. That paper adds: TCR beta cDNA was generated via 5'RACE template switching incorporating UMIs.

The sample consisted of CD8+ T cells sorted from PBMCs, taken 11 to 12 days after vaccination. The receptor set was obtained from a man aged 50 to 59 who received an inactivated influenza vaccine.

V is TRBV10-3 and J is TRBJ2-1; 7 bases map to TRBD2. Per the germline V gene, CDR1 is ENHRY and CDR2 is SYGVKD. The CDR3 loop spans 14 amino acids. Unmatched junction bases numbered 4, after V lost 1 base and J lost 7 bases. Here the CDR3 reads CAISELWGGNEQFF. As DNA, the CDR3 is TGTGCCATCAGTGAGTTGTGGGGGGGGAATGAGCAGTTCTTC.

In DNA form, the CDR3 reads TGTGCCAGCAGCGTTGACAGGTGGGACACCGGGGAGCTGTTTTTT. Amino acid sequence: CASSVDRWDTGELFF. The chain combines TRBV5-6 with TRBJ2-2; D perhaps matches TRBD1 (6 bases). Germline V gene lookup returns CDR1 SGHDT and CDR2 YYEEEE. V dropped 4 bases and J dropped 3 bases, with 13 bases sitting between them. CDR3 length: 15 amino acids.